The T cell receptor beta chain under discussion was sequenced for a study of blood T cell repertoires in COVID-19. Turning to the study itself: Samples taken during acute and convalescent COVID-19 were collected in the United States, Italy and Spain.

Patients of the Seattle cohort, enrolled during active infection, were followed longitudinally. Per the original methods: The authors estimated nucleated cell counts from reference gene primer amplification. The table came from immunoSEQ multiplex PCR; TCRdb's copy has only in-frame clones and leaves some out. V, J and clone size derive from that table, while D and trimming were established from the DNA sequence. Found here are about 90,000 clones, roughly nine tenths of them singletons; the top ten hold approximately 2.6%. This CDR3 has 14 residues. Per the germline V gene, CDR1 is SNHLY and CDR2 is FYNNEI. With 9 bases removed from V and 0 bases from J, the gap between germline ends came to 12 bases.

This receptor was obtained from a man aged 45-65 years with COVID-19, enrolled during active disease. Sequenced: peripheral blood. The gene calls are TRBV2 and TRBJ1-5, with D possibly matching TRBD1 (5 bases). The CDR3 loop is CASRQRLSNQPQHF. CDR3 nucleotides: TGTGCCAGTAGACAGAGACTTAGCAATCAGCCCCAGCATTTT.